These T cell receptor beta chains were read from a single sample in a study of shared clonotypes between healthy human individuals. Using immunoSEQ multiplex PCR, the repertoire was profiled, and TCRdb retains in-frame clones only, with some absent. The table shows 2 million to 2.5 million clones, with roughly 92% occurring only once. What was sequenced was naive CD4+ T cells from PBMCs. The receptors were sampled from a man aged 18 to 30 in good health. Some clones in this sample may be carry-over from other donors' samples. CDR3s include the opening cysteine and the closing phenylalanine or tryptophan. D genes are given only for firm matches.

d_call j_call v_call cdr3_aa
TRBD2 TRBJ2-1 TRBV10-3 CAISEWTSAQYEGTNEQFF
TRBD2 TRBJ2-5 TRBV2 CASSLAGGGETQYF
NA TRBJ2-7 TRBV28 CASSRPTGRTYEQYF
NA TRBJ2-7 TRBV19 CASRAGTNTYEQYF
TRBD2 TRBJ2-7 TRBV6-5 CASRGGVEQYF
NA TRBJ2-1 TRBV28 CASGPYNEQFF
TRBD1 TRBJ1-1 TRBV4-2 CASSQVRDRGTEAFF
NA TRBJ2-3 TRBV27 CASSFLVSTDTQYF
NA TRBJ1-1 TRBV28 CASSSEGFEAFF
TRBD2 TRBJ2-3 TRBV6-5 CASNQGLGPDTQYF
NA TRBJ1-2 TRBV7-2 CASSLQALTNYGYTF
TRBD1 TRBJ2-7 TRBV5-1 CASSSTGQGISYEQYF
TRBD1 TRBJ1-2 TRBV29-1 CSDYTGVWDYGYTF
NA TRBJ2-3 TRBV29-1 CSVEDRSRVTQYF
NA TRBJ1-2 TRBV11-1 CASSLSPGYGYTF
NA TRBJ2-5 TRBV28 CASSSQPKTQYF
NA TRBJ1-2 TRBV10-3 CAISESGTLSPGYTF
NA TRBJ1-2 TRBV11-2 CASSFNGLGYTF
TRBD1 TRBJ1-3 TRBV7-2 CASSLGTGTGNTIYF
TRBD1 TRBJ1-4 TRBV5-1 CASSLGFVGRGFEKLFF
NA TRBJ1-5 TRBV30 CAWGPGGFQPQHF
TRBD2 TRBJ2-3 TRBV18 CASSPQGLAGTDTQYF
NA TRBJ2-1 TRBV7-9 CASSLDPPDEQFF
TRBD2 TRBJ2-1 TRBV11-2 CASSLGTSGGYYNEQFF
TRBD2 TRBJ2-2 TRBV7-9 CASSPRLAAYTGELFF
NA TRBJ2-1 TRBV9 CASSVATVNTYNEQFF
NA TRBJ1-4 TRBV25-1 CASSDLRGANEKLFF
NA TRBJ1-1 TRBV7-2 CASSAWGRGNTEAFF
NA TRBJ2-2 TRBV7-2 CASSPGTSTGELFF
TRBD1 TRBJ2-7 TRBV29-1 CSAGTGSSYEQYF
TRBD1 TRBJ1-1 TRBV18 CASSQNRDSEAFF
TRBD2 TRBJ2-4 TRBV5-1 CASSFSGIAKNIQYF
NA TRBJ1-1 TRBV19 CASSPGIRGTEAFF
TRBD1 TRBJ2-7 TRBV6-5 CASSPFNRGEQYF
TRBD1 TRBJ2-5 TRBV29-1 CSVGGQGRTQETQYF
TRBD1 TRBJ2-6 TRBV11-2 CASSFPRGFGANVLTF
TRBD1 TRBJ1-2 TRBV6-5 CASQKTGTNYGYTF
NA TRBJ1-4 TRBV25-1 CASSDGWREKLFF
NA TRBJ1-2 TRBV18 CASSRTGFDYGYTF
NA TRBJ1-6 TRBV7-9 CASSLAGSGGSPLHF
NA TRBJ2-7 TRBV7-6 CASSLVPTGEQYF